This T cell receptor (beta chain) comes out of a study of blood T cell repertoires in COVID-19 (dated by TCRdb to 2020 to 2022). Regarding the complete study: The collaborator samples originated in the United States, Italy and Spain and spanned the acute and convalescent phases of COVID-19. The prospective study material was composed of cDNA or gDNA derived from T cells, B-cell-depleted T cells, or PBMCs. Deeply sampled blood TCRbeta repertoires from subjects exposed to, actively infected with, or recovered from COVID-19 were included in the dataset. The repertoires were released in a freely available public database intended as a resource for research on the immune response to SARS-CoV-2. Samples were obtained from the ongoing ImmuneRACE study (first 160 participants) and from over 1,000 subjects provided by 6 global collaborators. The sample metadata nearly always contained a de-identified subject ID, COVID-19 status, age in years and sex. Where HLA class I and class II types were available, the types were taken from metadata supplied by the sample provider, not from assay-based typing. Here is what the overall study found, with its caveats: How much clinical and demographic metadata was included differed by source and by participant, and the metadata was provided uncurated.

Participants in the prospective study were aged roughly 18 to 100 years, lived in 20 to 30 United States geographic areas, and enrolled through a virtual design. In the prospective study, cohorts were assigned on the basis of participant-reported clinical history obtained from a screening survey and a study questionnaire. Recovered participants in ImmuneRACE Cohort 3 were defined as having two consecutive negative NP/OP PCR tests, clearance from a healthcare professional, or resolution of symptoms. Each participant in the prospective study had whole blood, serum and a nasopharyngeal or oropharyngeal swab collected by mobile phlebotomists. Participants in the prospective study had the option to provide additional blood draws and questionnaires over an approximately 2-month period. Prospective study blood samples were shipped either frozen or at room temperature before DNA extraction. The immunoSEQ Assay, a bias-controlled multiplex PCR, was used to amplify TCRbeta CDR3 regions from genomic DNA. The published analysis was carried out like this. Nucleated cell counts per sample were estimated from amplification of reference gene primers within the assay. To quantify the absolute abundance of each unique TCRbeta CDR3 rearrangement, sequence reads were collapsed and filtered. For each sample, productive Simpson clonality was calculated as the square root of Simpson's diversity index across productive rearrangements. Here the immuneACCESS table is served through TCRdb, limited to in-frame sequences with V and J called. Missing clones are a known gap in these copies; in checked studies unresolved V genes cover under half, and the rest lacks a known reason. V, J and clone size reflect that table, while D and trimming were determined from the DNA. The sample records hundreds of thousands of clones, around 92% of which are singletons. Roughly a tenth of the sample is held by the ten biggest clonotypes.

Taken from cysteine to phenylalanine, the CDR3 has 16 residues. Just the 48-base CDR3 DNA is kept, in frame starting at base 1. From a lookup of the germline V gene (reference sequence), CDR1 and CDR2 are LGHDT and YNNKEL. V gives up 0 bases and J gives up 4 bases, and the segment between their germline ends measures 13 bases. Comment on this clone: No cognate antigen has been identified for it. Within one base of it there is no much larger clone, and no base qualities were kept.

Sequencing was performed on PBMCs or T cells enriched from blood (not recorded which). Recombination joined TRBV3-1 (or the pseudogene TRBV3-2) with TRBJ2-1, with TRBD1 tentatively as D gene (5 bases match). The TCR originated in a woman aged 25 to 45 who had recovered from COVID-19. The CDR3 region has the sequence CASSQDPDNQYNEQFF. The nucleotide sequence reads as follows: TGTGCCAGCAGCCAAGATCCGGACAATCAATACAATGAGCAGTTCTTC.